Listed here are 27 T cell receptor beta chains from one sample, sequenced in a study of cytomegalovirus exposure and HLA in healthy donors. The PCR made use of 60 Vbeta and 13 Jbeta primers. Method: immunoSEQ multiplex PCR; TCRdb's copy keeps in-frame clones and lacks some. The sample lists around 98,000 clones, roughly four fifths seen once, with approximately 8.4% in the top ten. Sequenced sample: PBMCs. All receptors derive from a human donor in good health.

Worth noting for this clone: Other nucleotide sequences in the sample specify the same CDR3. CDR3 nucleotides: TGCAGCGTTGGGCAGGGAGGCGAAAAACTGTTTTTT. Its protein is CSVGQGGEKLFF. The chain has TRBV29-1 and TRBJ1-4; D might be TRBD1 (5 bases). The length of the CDR3 is 12 residues. V lost 4 bases, J lost 8 bases, and 11 bases lay in between. Per germline, CDR1 SQVTM and CDR2 ANQGSEA.

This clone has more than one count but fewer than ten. The CDR3 reads CASSPSGQYNTEAFF. The CDR3 DNA reads as TGTGCCAGCTCACCCTCCGGACAATACAACACTGAAGCTTTCTTT. This sequence joins TRBV18 and TRBJ1-1, with D tentatively TRBD1 (5 bases). V dropped 3 bases and J dropped 2 bases, with 13 bases sitting between them. Germline loops: CDR1 KGHSH, CDR2 LQKENI. This CDR3 has 15 amino acids.

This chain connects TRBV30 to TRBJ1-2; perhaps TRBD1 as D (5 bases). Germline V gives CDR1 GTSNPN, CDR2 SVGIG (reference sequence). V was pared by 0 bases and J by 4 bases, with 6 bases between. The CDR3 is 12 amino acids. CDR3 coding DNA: TGTGCCTGGAGTGTAGACAGCTATGGCTACACCTTC. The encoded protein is CAWSVDSYGYTF.

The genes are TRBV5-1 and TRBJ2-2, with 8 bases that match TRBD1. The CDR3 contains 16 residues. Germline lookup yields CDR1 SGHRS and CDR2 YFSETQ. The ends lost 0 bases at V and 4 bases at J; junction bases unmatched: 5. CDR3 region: CASSLVGQGPTGELFF. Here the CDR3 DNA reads TGCGCCAGCAGCTTGGTCGGACAGGGTCCCACCGGGGAGCTGTTTTTT. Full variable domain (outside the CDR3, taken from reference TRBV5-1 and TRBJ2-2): KAGVTQTPRYLIKTRGQQVTLSCSPISGHRSVSWYQQTPGQGLQFLFEYFSETQRNKGNFPGRFSGRQFSNSRSEMNVSTLELGDSALYLCASSLVGQGPTGELFFGEGSRLTVL.

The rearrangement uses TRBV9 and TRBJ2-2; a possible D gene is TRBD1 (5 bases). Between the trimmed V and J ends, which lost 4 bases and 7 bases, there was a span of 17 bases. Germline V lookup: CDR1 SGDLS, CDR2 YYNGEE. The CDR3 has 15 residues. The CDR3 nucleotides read TGTGCCAGCAGCCCGACCCAGGGATTTAGCGGGGAGCTGTTTTTT. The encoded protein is CASSPTQGFSGELFF.

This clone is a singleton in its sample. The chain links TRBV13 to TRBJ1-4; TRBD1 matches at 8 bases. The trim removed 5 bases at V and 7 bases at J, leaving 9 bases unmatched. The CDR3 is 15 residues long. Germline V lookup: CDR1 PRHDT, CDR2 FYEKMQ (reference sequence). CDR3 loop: CASSTKTGDFEKLFF. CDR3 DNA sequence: TGTGCCAGCAGCACTAAGACAGGGGATTTTGAAAAACTGTTTTTT.

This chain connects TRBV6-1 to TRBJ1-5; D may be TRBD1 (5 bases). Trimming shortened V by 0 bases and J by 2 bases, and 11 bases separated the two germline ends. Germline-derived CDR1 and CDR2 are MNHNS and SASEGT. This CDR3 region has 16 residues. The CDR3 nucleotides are TGTGCCAGCAGTGAAGCGCGACAGCCTGGCAATCAGCCCCAGCATTTT. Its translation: CASSEARQPGNQPQHF.

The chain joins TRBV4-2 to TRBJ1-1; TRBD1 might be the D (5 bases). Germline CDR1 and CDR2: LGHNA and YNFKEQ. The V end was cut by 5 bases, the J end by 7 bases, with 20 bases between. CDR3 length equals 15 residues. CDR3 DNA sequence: TGTGCCAGCAGCAATGGGGCCGCAGTGATAAGTGAAGCTTTCTTT. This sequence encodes CASSNGAAVISEAFF.

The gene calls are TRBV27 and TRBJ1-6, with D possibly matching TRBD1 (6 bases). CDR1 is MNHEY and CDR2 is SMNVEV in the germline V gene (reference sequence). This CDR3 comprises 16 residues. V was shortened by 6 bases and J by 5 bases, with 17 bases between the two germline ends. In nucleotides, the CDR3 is TGTGCCAGCAGCTCCACAGGGTTCCCTAATAATTCACCCCTCCACTTT. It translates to CASSSTGFPNNSPLHF.

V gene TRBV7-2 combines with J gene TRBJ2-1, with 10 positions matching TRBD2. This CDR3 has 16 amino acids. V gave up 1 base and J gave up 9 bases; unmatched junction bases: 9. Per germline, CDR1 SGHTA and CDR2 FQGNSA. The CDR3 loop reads CASSLEGALAGCEQFF. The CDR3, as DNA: TGTGCCAGCAGCTTAGAAGGTGCACTAGCGGGATGTGAGCAGTTCTTC.

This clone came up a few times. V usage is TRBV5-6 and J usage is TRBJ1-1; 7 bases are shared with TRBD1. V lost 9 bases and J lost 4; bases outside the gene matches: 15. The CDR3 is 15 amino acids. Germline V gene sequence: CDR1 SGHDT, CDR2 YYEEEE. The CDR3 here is CATHRQGGEVTEAFF. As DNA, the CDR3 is TGTGCCACTCACAGACAGGGAGGCGAGGTCACTGAAGCTTTCTTT.

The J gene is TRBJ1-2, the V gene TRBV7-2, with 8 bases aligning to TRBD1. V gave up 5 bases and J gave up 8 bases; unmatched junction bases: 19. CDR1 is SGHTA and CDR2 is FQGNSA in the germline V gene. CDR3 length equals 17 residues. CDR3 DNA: TGTGCCAGCAGCCGGGACTCGGCTTCGACAGGGGAACAGGGCTACACCTTC. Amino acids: CASSRDSASTGEQGYTF.

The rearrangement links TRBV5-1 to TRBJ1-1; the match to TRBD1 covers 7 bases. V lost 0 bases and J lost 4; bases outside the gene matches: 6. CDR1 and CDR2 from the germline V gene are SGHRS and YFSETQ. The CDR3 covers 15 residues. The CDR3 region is CASSLGTGASTEAFF. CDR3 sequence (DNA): TGCGCCAGCAGCTTGGGCACAGGGGCCAGCACTGAAGCTTTCTTT.

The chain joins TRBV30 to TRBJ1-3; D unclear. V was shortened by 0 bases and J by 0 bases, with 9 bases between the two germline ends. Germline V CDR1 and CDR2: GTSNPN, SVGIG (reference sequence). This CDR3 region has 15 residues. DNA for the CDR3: TGTGCCTGGAGTGTAGCGCTCTACTCTGGAAACACCATATATTTT. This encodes CAWSVALYSGNTIYF.

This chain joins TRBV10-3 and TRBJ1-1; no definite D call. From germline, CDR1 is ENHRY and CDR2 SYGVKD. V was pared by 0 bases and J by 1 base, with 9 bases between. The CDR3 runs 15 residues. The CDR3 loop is CAISESAGSNTEAFF. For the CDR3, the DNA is TGTGCCATCAGTGAGTCGGCGGGATCGAACACTGAAGCTTTCTTT.

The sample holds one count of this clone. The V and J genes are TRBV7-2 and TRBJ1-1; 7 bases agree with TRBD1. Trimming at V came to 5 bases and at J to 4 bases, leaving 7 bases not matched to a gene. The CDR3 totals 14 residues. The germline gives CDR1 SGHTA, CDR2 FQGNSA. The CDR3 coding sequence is TGTGCCAGCAGCGCACAGGGGTTGGGCACTGAAGCTTTCTTT. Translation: CASSAQGLGTEAFF.

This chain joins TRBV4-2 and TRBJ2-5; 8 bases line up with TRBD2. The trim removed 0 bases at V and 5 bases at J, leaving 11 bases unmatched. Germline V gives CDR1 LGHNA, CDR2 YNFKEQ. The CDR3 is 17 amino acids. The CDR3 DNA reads TGTGCCAGCAGCCAAGAGAGTAAGGGACTAGGGAGTGAGACCCAGTACTTC. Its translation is CASSQESKGLGSETQYF.

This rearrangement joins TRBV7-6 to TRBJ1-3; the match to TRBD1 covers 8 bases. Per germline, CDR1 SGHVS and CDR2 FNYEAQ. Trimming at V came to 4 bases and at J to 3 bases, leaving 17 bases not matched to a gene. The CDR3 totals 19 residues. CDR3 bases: TGTGCCAGCAGCTCACCAAAAGGGACAGGCCTTTCGAGTGGAAACACCATATATTTT. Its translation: CASSSPKGTGLSSGNTIYF.

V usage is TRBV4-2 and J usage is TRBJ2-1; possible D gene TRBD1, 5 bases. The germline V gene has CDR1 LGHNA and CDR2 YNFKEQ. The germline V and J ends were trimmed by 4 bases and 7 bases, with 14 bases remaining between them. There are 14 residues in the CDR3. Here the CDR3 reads CASSRVFPGNEQFF. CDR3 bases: TGTGCCAGCAGCCGCGTATTCCCAGGGAATGAGCAGTTCTTC.

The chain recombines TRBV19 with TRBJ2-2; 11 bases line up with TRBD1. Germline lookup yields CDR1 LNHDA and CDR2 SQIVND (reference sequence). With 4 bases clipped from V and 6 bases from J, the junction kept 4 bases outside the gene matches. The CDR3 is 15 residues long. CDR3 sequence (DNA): TGTGCCAGTAGTAGTCTGGGACAGGGGGCCGGGGAGCTGTTTTTT. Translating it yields CASSSLGQGAGELFF.

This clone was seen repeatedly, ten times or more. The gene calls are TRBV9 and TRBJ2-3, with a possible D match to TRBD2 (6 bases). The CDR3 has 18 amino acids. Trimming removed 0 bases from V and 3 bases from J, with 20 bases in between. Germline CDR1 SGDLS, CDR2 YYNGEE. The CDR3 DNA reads TGTGCCAGCAGCGTAGATTGGGGTGGGGGAGGAAGTACAGATACGCAGTATTTT. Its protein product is CASSVDWGGGGSTDTQYF.

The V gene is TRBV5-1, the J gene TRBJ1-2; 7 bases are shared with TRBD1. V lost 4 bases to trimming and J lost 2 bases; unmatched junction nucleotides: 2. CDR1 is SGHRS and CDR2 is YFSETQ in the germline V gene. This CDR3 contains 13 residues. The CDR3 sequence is CASSAQGNYGYTF. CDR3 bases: TGCGCCAGCAGCGCACAGGGGAACTATGGCTACACCTTC.

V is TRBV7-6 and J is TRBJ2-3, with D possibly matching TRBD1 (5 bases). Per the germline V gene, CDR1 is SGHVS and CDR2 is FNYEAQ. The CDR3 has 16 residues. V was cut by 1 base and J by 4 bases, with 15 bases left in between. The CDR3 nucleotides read TGTGCCAGCAGCTTAGAGACTGGGGCGTTGGCAGATACGCAGTATTTT. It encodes CASSLETGALADTQYF.

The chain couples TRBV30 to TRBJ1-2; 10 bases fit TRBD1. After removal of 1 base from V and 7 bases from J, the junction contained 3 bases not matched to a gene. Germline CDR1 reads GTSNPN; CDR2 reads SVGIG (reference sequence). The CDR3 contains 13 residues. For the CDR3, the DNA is TGTGCCTGGAGTGGACAGGGGGCTTGTGGCTACACCTTC. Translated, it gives CAWSGQGACGYTF.

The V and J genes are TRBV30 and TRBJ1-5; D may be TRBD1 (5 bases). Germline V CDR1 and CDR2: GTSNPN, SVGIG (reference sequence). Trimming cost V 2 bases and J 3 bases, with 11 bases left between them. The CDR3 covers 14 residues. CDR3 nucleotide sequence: TGTGCCTGGAGTAAGGACACTCACAATCAGCCCCAGCATTTT. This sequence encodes CAWSKDTHNQPQHF.

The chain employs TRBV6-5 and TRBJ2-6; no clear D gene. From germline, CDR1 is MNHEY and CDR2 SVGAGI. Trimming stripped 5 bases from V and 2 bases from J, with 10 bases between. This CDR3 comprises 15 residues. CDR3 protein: CASSGQSAGANVLTF. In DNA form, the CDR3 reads TGTGCCAGCAGTGGGCAGTCTGCTGGGGCCAACGTCCTGACTTTC.

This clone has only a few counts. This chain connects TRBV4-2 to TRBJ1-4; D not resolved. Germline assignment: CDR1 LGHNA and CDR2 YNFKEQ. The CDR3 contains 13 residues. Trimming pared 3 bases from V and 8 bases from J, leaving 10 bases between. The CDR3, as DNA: TGTGCCAGCAGCCAGGAGGGAAGCGAAAAACTGTTTTTT. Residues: CASSQEGSEKLFF.